Below, 19 T cell receptor beta chains from the same sample are listed, as sequenced in a study of blood T cell repertoires in COVID-19. Only in-frame clones appear in the TCRdb table, and some are missing; sequencing was by immunoSEQ multiplex PCR. The sample contains 40,000 to 50,000 clones, 76% of which appear only once. Material: peripheral blood. The receptor set was obtained from a man between 65 and 85 years old with active or convalescent COVID-19.

This chain joins TRBV2 and TRBJ1-3, with 11 nucleotides matching TRBD1. This CDR3 is built from 15 residues. CDR1 and CDR2 (germline): SNHLY, FYNNEI. V trimming: 10 bases; J trimming: 3 bases; junction bases outside the gene matches: 8. The CDR3 coding sequence is TGTGCCATTACAACCGGGACAGGGGGTGGAAACACCATATATTTT. Its translation: CAITTGTGGGNTIYF.

This sequence joins TRBV2 and TRBJ2-7; 9 bases agree with TRBD1. The germline gives CDR1 SNHLY, CDR2 FYNNEI. Trimming cost V 6 bases and J 6 bases; bases outside gene matches: 12. The CDR3 is 15 residues long. This CDR3 reads CASRDRGGLSAEQYF. The CDR3 coding sequence is TGTGCCAGCAGGGACAGGGGCGGGCTTTCCGCCGAGCAGTACTTC. The whole variable domain, filled in from reference TRBV2 and TRBJ2-7, reads EPEVTQTPSHQVTQMGQEVILRCVPISNHLYFYWYRQILGQKVEFLVSFYNNEISEKSEIFDDQFSVERPDGSNFTLKIRSTKLEDSAMYFCASRDRGGLSAEQYFGPGTRLTVT.

This rearrangement joins TRBV6-4 to TRBJ1-4, with unresolved D. V lost 4 bases and J lost 17, with 11 bases in between. Germline CDR1 and CDR2: MRHNA and SNTAGT. This CDR3 is 10 amino acids long. CDR3 DNA: TGTGCCAGCAGTGGGGAGGGATCATTTTTT. Its protein product is CASSGEGSFF.

To note about this clone: This specimen includes other DNA sequences encoding the same CDR3. The J gene is TRBJ1-1, the V gene TRBV30, with no clear D. V was shortened by 0 bases and J by 2 bases, with 7 bases between the two germline ends. The CDR3 is 13 amino acids. CDR1 GTSNPN and CDR2 SVGIG come from the germline V gene (reference sequence). This chain's CDR3 is CAWSVRENTEAFF. The CDR3 DNA is TGTGCCTGGAGTGTGCGGGAAAACACTGAAGCTTTCTTT.

The chain employs TRBV2 and TRBJ1-4; no clear D. The germline V gene encodes CDR1 SNHLY and CDR2 FYNNEI. Trimming pared 4 bases from V and 4 bases from J, leaving 10 bases between. This CDR3 is built from 14 residues. The CDR3 reads CASSARALNEKLFF. CDR3 coding DNA: TGTGCCAGCAGTGCTAGAGCCCTTAATGAAAAACTGTTTTTT.

The chain has TRBV5-1 and TRBJ1-3; D is uncertain. The V end lost 0 bases, the J end lost 0 bases, and 13 bases lay between the germline ends. The CDR3 runs 17 residues. CDR1 is SGHRS, CDR2 YFSETQ, per germline. The CDR3 reads CASSLGPRGSSGNTIYF. The CDR3 nucleotides are TGCGCCAGCAGCTTGGGCCCGCGCGGAAGCTCTGGAAACACCATATATTTT. The full variable domain, its missing parts supplied by reference TRBV5-1 and TRBJ1-3, is KAGVTQTPRYLIKTRGQQVTLSCSPISGHRSVSWYQQTPGQGLQFLFEYFSETQRNKGNFPGRFSGRQFSNSRSEMNVSTLELGDSALYLCASSLGPRGSSGNTIYFGEGSWLTVV.

CDR3 sequence reads: CASSPPGTGETQYF. The CDR3, as DNA: TGTGCCAGCTCACCACCCGGTACAGGGGAGACCCAGTACTTC. The J gene is TRBJ2-5, the V gene TRBV18; a possible D gene is TRBD1 (6 bases). Germline CDR1 is KGHSH and CDR2 is LQKENI. This CDR3 region has 14 residues. V lost 0 bases and J lost 5, with 10 bases in between.

V gene TRBV28 combines with J gene TRBJ1-4; 10 bases are a match to TRBD1. The CDR3 runs 14 residues. The trim removed 7 bases at V and 5 bases at J, leaving 4 bases unmatched. Germline V CDR1 and CDR2: MDHEN, SYDVKM. This CDR3 reads CASTPGQGNEKLFF. The CDR3 region has the DNA TGTGCCAGCACCCCGGGACAGGGGAATGAAAAACTGTTTTTT.

V is TRBV6-6 and J is TRBJ2-2, with D possibly being TRBD1 (6 bases). CDR1 and CDR2 from the germline V gene are MNHNY and SVGAGI (reference sequence). Trimming cost V 6 bases and J 2 bases, with 13 bases left between them. The CDR3 length is 15 residues. In nucleotides, the CDR3 is TGTGCCAGCAGCCCGGGACACTCTAACACCGGGGAGCTGTTTTTT. Its translation is CASSPGHSNTGELFF.

This rearrangement joins TRBV9 to TRBJ2-1; TRBD2 agrees at 10 bases. Germline-derived CDR1 and CDR2 are SGDLS and YYNGEE. The CDR3 length is 14 residues. Unmatched junction bases numbered 7, after V lost 7 bases and J lost 6 bases. The CDR3 sequence is CASGNQRGGNEQFF. DNA of the CDR3: TGTGCCAGCGGAAACCAGCGGGGGGGCAATGAGCAGTTCTTC.

V is TRBV6-5 and J is TRBJ1-2; no reliable D call. The V end was cut by 9 bases, the J end by 8 bases, with 16 bases between. Germline V gene sequence: CDR1 MNHEY, CDR2 SVGAGI. The CDR3 loop spans 12 amino acids. CDR3 coding DNA: TGTGCCAGTCAACCGCCGGGTGGAGGCTACACCTTC. Amino acids: CASQPPGGGYTF.

The chain couples TRBV27 to TRBJ1-4; no clear D gene. The CDR3 runs to 13 residues. Per germline, CDR1 MNHEY and CDR2 SMNVEV (reference sequence). Trimming cost V 8 bases and J 2 bases, with 9 bases left between them. In nucleotides, the CDR3 is TGTGCCAGCCGGTTAGCGACTAATGAAAAACTGTTTTTT. It specifies CASRLATNEKLFF.

The chain links TRBV5-1 to TRBJ1-3; 7 bases are shared with TRBD1. V lost 2 bases and J lost 8; bases outside the gene matches: 7. Per germline, CDR1 SGHRS and CDR2 YFSETQ. CDR3 length: 14 amino acids. This CDR3 is CASSFQGGLDTIYF. CDR3 DNA: TGCGCCAGCAGCTTCCAGGGGGGTCTTGACACCATATATTTT.

The rearrangement links TRBV24-1 to TRBJ2-3, with 8 bases aligning to TRBD1. J lost 3 bases, V lost 8 bases, and 9 bases had no gene match. The CDR3 is 15 residues long. Germline values: CDR1 KGHDR, CDR2 SFDVKD. The CDR3 here is CATTAGQGMTDTQYF. For the CDR3, the DNA is TGTGCCACCACCGCCGGACAGGGTATGACAGATACGCAGTATTTT.

V is TRBV2 and J is TRBJ1-6; a possible D gene is TRBD1 (6 bases). Trimming took off 6 bases at V and 7 bases at J, with 10 bases between the two ends. Looked up from germline, CDR1 is SNHLY and CDR2 is FYNNEI. The length of the CDR3 is 13 residues. This CDR3 reads CASRYRENSPLHF. The CDR3 DNA is TGTGCCAGCAGATACAGGGAAAATTCACCCCTCCACTTT.

The rearrangement links TRBV6-5 to TRBJ1-2, with a tentative D call TRBD1 (6 bases). The CDR3 consists of 13 residues. The V and J ends lost 2 bases and 4 bases respectively, with 8 bases between them. The germline V gene has CDR1 MNHEY and CDR2 SVGAGI. The CDR3 region is CASSYQGSYGYTF. CDR3 bases: TGTGCCAGCAGTTACCAGGGGAGCTATGGCTACACCTTC.

This clone came up once. This chain connects TRBV3-1 (or the pseudogene TRBV3-2) to TRBJ1-6; TRBD1 is a possible D gene (6 bases). The V end was cut by 3 bases, the J end by 11 bases, with 17 bases between. Looked up from germline, CDR1 is LGHDT and CDR2 is YNNKEL (reference sequence). The CDR3 is 15 amino acids. CDR3 sequence (DNA): TGTGCCAGCAGCCAGCAGGGAACAGGGAGTACACCCCTCCACTTT. It encodes CASSQQGTGSTPLHF.

The chain employs TRBV7-2 and TRBJ2-7; tentative D call: TRBD2 (5 bases). The CDR3 length is 13 residues. Germline CDR1 reads SGHTA; CDR2 reads FQGNSA. V was cut by 10 bases and J by 3 bases, with 16 bases left in between. CDR3: CAMGRGKSYEQYF. The DNA for the CDR3 is TGTGCCATGGGTAGAGGGAAGAGCTACGAGCAGTACTTC.

The chain carries TRBV11-2 and TRBJ2-2; 11 nucleotides agree with TRBD2. CDR3 length equals 13 residues. Germline V gene lookup returns CDR1 SGHAT and CDR2 FQNNGV. V shed 5 bases, J shed 13 bases, and the junction held 6 bases outside the gene matches. This chain's CDR3 is CASSDSGGGGLFF. CDR3 DNA sequence: TGTGCCAGCAGCGATAGCGGGGGGGGTGGGCTGTTTTTT. Drawing the rest from reference TRBV11-2 and TRBJ2-2, the complete variable domain is EAGVAQSPRYKIIEKRQSVAFWCNPISGHATLYWYQQILGQGPKLLIQFQNNGVVDDSQLPKDRFSAERLKGVDSTLKIQPAKLEDSAVYLCASSDSGGGGLFFGEGSRLTVL.